The T cell receptor (beta chain) under discussion was sequenced for a study of cytomegalovirus exposure and HLA in healthy donors. Study-level results: As was reported, the HLA-A and HLA-B alleles of most subjects were accurately predicted from TCR beta sequences. A missense DCLRE1C variant was associated with V- and J-gene trimming of TCR beta chains in a later analysis, and an independent cohort replicated the association. CMV serostatus was the sole immune exposure data available.

The PCR had 60 Vbeta and 13 Jbeta primers. TCRdb's table, derived via immunoSEQ multiplex PCR, lists solely in-frame clones and lacks some. Recorded here are more than 45,000 clones; the top ten clones represent 2% to 2.5%. Trimming removed 4 bases at V and 7 bases at J, with 15 bases between. This CDR3 contains 13 residues. CDR1 and CDR2 (germline): SGHRS, YFSETQ. Details on this clone: Antigen: not known.

The chain links TRBV5-1 to TRBJ2-7; weak D call: TRBD1 (7 bases). Source material: PBMCs. This clonotype originated in a middle-aged woman in good health and CMV-seronegative. The CDR3 DNA reads as TGCGCCAGCAGCCGTCCCCAGGGGGGTGAGCAGTACTTC. Translating gives CASSRPQGGEQYF.